The 13 T cell receptor beta chains below all came from one sample that was sequenced in a study of spatial heterogeneity in lung cancer. Time point denoted: sample taken at primary tumor resection. TCRdb re-derived calls from the 5' RACE reads in MiXCR, one entry per CDR3 protein. The profile shows over 50,000 distinct CDR3 sequences, approximately 6.3% of them singletons. This material consisted of PBMCs, taken at surgery. The receptors derive from a female donor with early-stage non-small cell lung cancer.

This clonotype was recorded at least ten times. In DNA form, the CDR3 reads TGTGCCAGCACCACAGGATACCCTTCGGAAGAGCAGTACGTC. Its protein product is CASTTGYPSEEQYV. The chain is built from TRBV28 and TRBJ2-7; weak D call: TRBD1 (5 bases). Looked up from germline, CDR1 is MDHEN and CDR2 is SYDVKM. There are 14 residues in the CDR3. The V end was cut by 7 bases, the J end by 7 bases, with 20 bases between.

CDR3 loop: CASRPGGSNQPQHF. The CDR3 region has the DNA TGTGCCAGCAGGCCAGGCGGGAGCAATCAGCCCCAGCATTTT. The rearrangement uses TRBV28 and TRBJ1-5; no firm D call. The CDR3 runs to 14 residues. The V gene's germline CDR1 is MDHEN and CDR2 SYDVKM. The V end lost 6 bases, the J end lost 1 base, and 10 bases lay between the germline ends.

The rearrangement joins TRBV12-5 to TRBJ2-7; no definite D call. V shed 2 bases and J shed 0 bases, with 11 bases lying between them. The CDR3 consists of 15 residues. Germline V gene sequence: CDR1 LGHNT, CDR2 FRNRAP. CDR3 sequence (DNA): TGTGCTAGTGGTTTGATAACCTGGTACTCCTACGAGCAGTACTTC. It specifies CASGLITWYSYEQYF.

This clonotype occurred many times. V is TRBV19 and J is TRBJ2-7; a weak D match, TRBD1 (6 bases). The CDR3 has 14 amino acids. V was shortened by 1 base and J by 3 bases, with 10 bases between the two germline ends. Germline CDR1 LNHDA, CDR2 SQIVND (reference sequence). The CDR3 is CASSIGGRGYEQYF. In DNA, the CDR3 is TGTGCCAGTAGTATAGGAGGCAGGGGCTACGAGCAGTACTTC.

This clonotype was detected many times. This sequence joins TRBV7-2 and TRBJ1-1, with TRBD1 matching 7 bases. Germline CDR1 SGHTA, CDR2 FQGNSA. This CDR3 contains 14 residues. V trimming: 5 bases; J trimming: 6 bases; junction bases outside the gene matches: 9. The CDR3 sequence: CASSTQGVLPEAFF. Written as DNA, the CDR3 is TGTGCCAGCAGCACTCAGGGGGTCCTCCCTGAAGCTTTCTTT.

With respect to this clonotype: Being one base from a much bigger clone, this may be a read error. The chain uses TRBV6-4 and TRBJ1-5; a weak D match, TRBD1 (6 bases). Germline CDR1 is MRHNA and CDR2 is SNTAGT. CDR3 length equals 15 residues. CDR3 DNA: TGTGCCAGCAGAGCAGGGGCAGCTAGCAATCAGTCCCAGCATTTT. Amino acids: CASRAGAASNQSQHF.

This clonotype was detected a few times. The CDR3 end shows no conserved phenylalanine or tryptophan, and so a read error is likely. V gene TRBV5-1 combines with J gene TRBJ2-7, with a weak D call TRBD1 (5 bases). Deletions cut 3 bases from V and 2 bases from J, with 18 bases between. Germline V gene lookup returns CDR1 SGHRS and CDR2 YFSETQ. The CDR3 has 16 residues. CDR3 residues: CASSSSLQAHPYEQYL. CDR3 in DNA: TGCGCCAGCAGCTCCTCCCTACAGGCTCATCCCTACGAGCAGTACCTC.

V gene TRBV5-1 combines with J gene TRBJ1-2, with D possibly matching TRBD1 (6 bases). With 2 bases removed from V and 4 bases from J, the gap between germline ends came to 15 bases. Germline lookup yields CDR1 SGHRS and CDR2 YFSETQ. The CDR3 sequence is 15 residues long. The CDR3 spells CASSFGTTASYGYTF. DNA for the CDR3: TGCGCCAGCAGCTTCGGGACAACCGCTAGCTATGGCTACACCTTC. Looking up the rest from reference TRBV5-1 and TRBJ1-2 gives the full variable domain: KAGVTQTPRYLIKTRGQQVTLSCSPISGHRSVSWYQQTPGQGLQFLFEYFSETQRNKGNFPGRFSGRQFSNSRSEMNVSTLELGDSALYLCASSFGTTASYGYTFGSGTRLTVV.

This clonotype occurred a few times. The chain combines TRBV6-5 with TRBJ2-4, with D unresolved. The CDR3 covers 15 residues. CDR1 and CDR2 from the germline V gene are MNHEY and SVGAGI. Trimming left V 6 bases short and J 0 bases short, with 12 bases between. The CDR3 bases are TGTGCCAGCAGCCTAATGAGTATAGCCAAAAACATTCAGTACTTC. This encodes CASSLMSIAKNIQYF.

This clonotype occurred many times. The V and J genes are TRBV27 and TRBJ2-5, with D perhaps matching TRBD2 (5 bases). From germline, CDR1 is MNHEY and CDR2 SMNVEV (reference sequence). V was shortened by 3 bases and J by 4 bases, with 9 bases between the two germline ends. This CDR3 has 13 residues. The CDR3 loop reads CASSLASRETQYF. The CDR3 nucleotides are TGTGCCAGCAGTTTGGCTAGCCGAGAGACCCAGTACTTC.

Ten or more counts support this clonotype. V usage is TRBV19 and J usage is TRBJ2-7, with D possibly matching TRBD2 (5 bases). This CDR3 has 13 residues. CDR1 and CDR2 from the germline V gene are LNHDA and SQIVND (reference sequence). Trimming stripped 7 bases from V and 0 bases from J, with 10 bases between. The CDR3 protein is CASIDGNSYEQYF. The CDR3 nucleotides are TGTGCCAGTATAGACGGGAACTCCTACGAGCAGTACTTC.

This clonotype was observed many times. The chain couples TRBV24-1 to TRBJ2-1; D might be TRBD2 (5 bases). The V gene lost 6 bases and the J gene lost 2 bases, with 10 bases spanning the gap. The CDR3 contains 14 residues. CDR1 and CDR2 (germline): KGHDR, SFDVKD. The CDR3 sequence is CATSFSGPYNEQFF. The CDR3 nucleotides read TGTGCCACCAGTTTCAGCGGACCCTACAATGAGCAGTTCTTC.

This clonotype turned up a few times. The chain has TRBV9 and TRBJ1-5; D is uncertain. This CDR3 has 14 amino acids. CDR1 and CDR2 (germline): SGDLS, YYNGEE. V was trimmed by 0 bases and J by 5 bases, leaving 9 bases between them. CDR3 protein: CASSVDSRYQPQHF. The CDR3 DNA sequence: TGTGCCAGCAGCGTAGATAGTCGTTATCAGCCCCAGCATTTT.